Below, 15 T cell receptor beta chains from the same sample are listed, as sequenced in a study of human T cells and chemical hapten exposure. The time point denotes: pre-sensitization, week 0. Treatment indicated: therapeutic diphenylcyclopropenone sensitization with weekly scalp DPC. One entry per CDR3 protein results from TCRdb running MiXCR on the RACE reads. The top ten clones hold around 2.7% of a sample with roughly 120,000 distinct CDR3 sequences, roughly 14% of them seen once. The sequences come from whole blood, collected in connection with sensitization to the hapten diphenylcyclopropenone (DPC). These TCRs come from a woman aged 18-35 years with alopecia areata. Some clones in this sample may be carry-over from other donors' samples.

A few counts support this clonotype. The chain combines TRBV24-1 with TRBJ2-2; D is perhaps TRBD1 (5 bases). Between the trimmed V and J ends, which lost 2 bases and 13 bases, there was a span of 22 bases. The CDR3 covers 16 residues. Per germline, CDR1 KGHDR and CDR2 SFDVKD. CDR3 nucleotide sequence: TGTGCCACCAGTGATTCAGGCAGGGATATCGGACGTGCGCTGTTTTTT. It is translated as CATSDSGRDIGRALFF.

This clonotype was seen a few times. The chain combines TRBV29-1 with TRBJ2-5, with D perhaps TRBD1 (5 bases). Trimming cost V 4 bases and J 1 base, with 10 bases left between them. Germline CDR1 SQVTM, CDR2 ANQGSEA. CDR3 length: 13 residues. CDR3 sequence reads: CSVAGRAQETQYF. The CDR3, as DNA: TGCAGCGTTGCCGGCAGGGCCCAAGAGACCCAGTACTTC.

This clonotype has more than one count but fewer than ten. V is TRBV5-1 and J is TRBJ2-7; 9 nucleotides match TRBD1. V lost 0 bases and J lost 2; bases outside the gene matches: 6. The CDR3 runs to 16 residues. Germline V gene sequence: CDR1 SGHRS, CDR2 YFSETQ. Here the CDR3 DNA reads TGCGCCAGCAGCTTGGTTGGGACAGGGATCGCCTACGAGCAGTACTTC. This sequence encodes CASSLVGTGIAYEQYF. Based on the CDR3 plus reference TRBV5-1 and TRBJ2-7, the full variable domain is KAGVTQTPRYLIKTRGQQVTLSCSPISGHRSVSWYQQTPGQGLQFLFEYFSETQRNKGNFPGRFSGRQFSNSRSEMNVSTLELGDSALYLCASSLVGTGIAYEQYFGPGTRLTVT.

CDR3 coding DNA: TGTGCCAGCAGCACCCCAGGGGAAACTAATGAAAAACTGTTTTTT. This encodes CASSTPGETNEKLFF. The J gene is TRBJ1-4, the V gene TRBV5-6; TRBD1 might be the D (6 bases). V was pared by 4 bases and J by 1 base, with 11 bases between. The CDR3 runs to 15 residues. CDR1 SGHDT and CDR2 YYEEEE come from the germline V gene.

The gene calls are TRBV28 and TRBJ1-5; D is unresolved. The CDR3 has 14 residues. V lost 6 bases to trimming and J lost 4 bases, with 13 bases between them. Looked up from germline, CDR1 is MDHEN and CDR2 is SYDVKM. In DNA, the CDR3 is TGTGCCAGCAGCAAACAGTGGACGAATCAGCCCCAGCATTTT. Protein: CASSKQWTNQPQHF.

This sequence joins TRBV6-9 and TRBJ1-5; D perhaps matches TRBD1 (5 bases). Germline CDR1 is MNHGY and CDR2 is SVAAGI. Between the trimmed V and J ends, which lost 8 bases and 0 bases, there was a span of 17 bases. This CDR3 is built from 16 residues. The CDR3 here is CASSMSNRNSNQPQHF. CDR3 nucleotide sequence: TGTGCCAGCTCCATGAGTAACAGGAATAGCAATCAGCCCCAGCATTTT.

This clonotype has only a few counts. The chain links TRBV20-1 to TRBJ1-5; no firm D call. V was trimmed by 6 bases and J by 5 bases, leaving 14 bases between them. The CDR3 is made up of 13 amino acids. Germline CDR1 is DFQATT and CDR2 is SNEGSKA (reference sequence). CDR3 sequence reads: CSAAFSLDQPQHF. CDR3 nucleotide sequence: TGCAGTGCCGCCTTCTCGCTTGATCAGCCCCAGCATTTT.

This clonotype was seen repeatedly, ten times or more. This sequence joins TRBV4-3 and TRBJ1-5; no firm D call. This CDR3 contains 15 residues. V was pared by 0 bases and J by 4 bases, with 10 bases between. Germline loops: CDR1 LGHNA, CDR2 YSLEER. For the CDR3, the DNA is TGCGCCAGCAGCCAAGAGTCGGGAAGGAATCAGCCCCAGCATTTT. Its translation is CASSQESGRNQPQHF.

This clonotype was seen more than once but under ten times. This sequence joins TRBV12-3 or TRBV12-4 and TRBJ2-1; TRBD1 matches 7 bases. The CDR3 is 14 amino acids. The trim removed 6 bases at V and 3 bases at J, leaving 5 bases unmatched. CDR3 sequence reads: CASSRDRFYNEQFF. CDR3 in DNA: TGTGCCAGCAGCCGGGACAGATTCTACAATGAGCAGTTCTTC.

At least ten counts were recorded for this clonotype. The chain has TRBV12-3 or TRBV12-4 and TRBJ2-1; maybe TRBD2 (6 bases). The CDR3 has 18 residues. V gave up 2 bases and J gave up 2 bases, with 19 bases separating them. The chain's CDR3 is CASSLPSRGGSTYNEQFF. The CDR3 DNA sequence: TGTGCCAGCAGTTTACCCTCCCGTGGGGGGAGTACCTACAATGAGCAGTTCTTC.

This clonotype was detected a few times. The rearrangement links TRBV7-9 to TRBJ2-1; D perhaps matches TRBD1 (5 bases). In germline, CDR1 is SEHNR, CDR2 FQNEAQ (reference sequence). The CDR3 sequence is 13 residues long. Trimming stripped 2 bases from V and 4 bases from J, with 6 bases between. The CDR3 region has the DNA TGTGCCAGCAGCTTATCAGGGTACAATGAGCAGTTCTTC. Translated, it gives CASSLSGYNEQFF.

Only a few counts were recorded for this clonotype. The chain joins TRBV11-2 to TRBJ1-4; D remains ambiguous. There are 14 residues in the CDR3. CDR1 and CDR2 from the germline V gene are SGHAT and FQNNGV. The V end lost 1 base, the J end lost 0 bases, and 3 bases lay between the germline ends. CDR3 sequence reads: CASSLGATNEKLFF. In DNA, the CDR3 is TGTGCCAGCAGCTTAGGTGCAACTAATGAAAAACTGTTTTTT.

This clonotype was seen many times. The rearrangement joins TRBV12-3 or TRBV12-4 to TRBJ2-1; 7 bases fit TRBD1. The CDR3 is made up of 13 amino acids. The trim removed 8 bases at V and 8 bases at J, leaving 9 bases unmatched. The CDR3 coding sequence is TGTGCCAGCGGAGAATTACAGGGGCATGAGCAGTTCTTC. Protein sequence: CASGELQGHEQFF.

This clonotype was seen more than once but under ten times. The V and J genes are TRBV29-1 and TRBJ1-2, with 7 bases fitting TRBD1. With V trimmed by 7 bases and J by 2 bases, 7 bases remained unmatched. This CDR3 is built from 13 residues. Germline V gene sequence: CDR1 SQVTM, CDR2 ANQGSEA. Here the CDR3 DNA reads TGCAGCGCCTCTCAGGGGGAGAACTATGGCTACACCTTC. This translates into CSASQGENYGYTF.

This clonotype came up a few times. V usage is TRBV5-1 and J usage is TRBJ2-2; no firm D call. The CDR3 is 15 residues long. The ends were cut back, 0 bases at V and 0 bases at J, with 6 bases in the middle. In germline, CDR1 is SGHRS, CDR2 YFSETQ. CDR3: CASSLASTNTGELFF. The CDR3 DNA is TGCGCCAGCAGCTTGGCCAGTACGAACACCGGGGAGCTGTTTTTT.